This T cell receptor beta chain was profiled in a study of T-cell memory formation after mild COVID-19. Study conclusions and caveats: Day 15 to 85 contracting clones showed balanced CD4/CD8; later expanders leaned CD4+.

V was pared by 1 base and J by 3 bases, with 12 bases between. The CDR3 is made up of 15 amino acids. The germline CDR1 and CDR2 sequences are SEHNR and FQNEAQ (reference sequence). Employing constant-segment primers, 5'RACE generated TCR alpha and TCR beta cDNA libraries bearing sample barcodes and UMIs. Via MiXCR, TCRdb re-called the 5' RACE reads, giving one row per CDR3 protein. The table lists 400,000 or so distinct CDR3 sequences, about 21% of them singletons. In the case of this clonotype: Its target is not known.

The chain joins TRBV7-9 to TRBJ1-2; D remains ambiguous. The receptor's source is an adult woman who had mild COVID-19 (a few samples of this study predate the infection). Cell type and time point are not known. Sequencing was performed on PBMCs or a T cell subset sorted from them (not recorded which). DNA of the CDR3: TGTGCCAGCAGCTTAGATGTCTTCTGGGACTATGGCTACACCTTC. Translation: CASSLDVFWDYGYTF.